The clone carrying this T cell receptor (beta chain) was seen a few times. This entry is derived from a study of identical twins. From the 5' RACE reads, TCRdb called clonotypes with MiXCR, one entry per CDR3 protein. The sample records approximately 890,000 distinct CDR3 sequences, about 12% being singletons. The CDR3 has 17 residues. The J segment lost 2 bases and the V segment lost 6 bases, leaving 10 bases of the junction unmatched. Looked up from germline, CDR1 is MNHNS and CDR2 is SASEGT. This same sample was also taken into another study, of yellow fever vaccine responses in identical twins.

The receptor comes from a woman aged 18-35 years in good health. Material: PBMCs. The chain is built from TRBV6-1 and TRBJ2-1, with 10 positions matching TRBD2. CDR3 loop: CASSSTLTSGPYNEQFF. The CDR3 bases are TGTGCCAGCAGCTCCACCCTGACTAGCGGGCCCTACAATGAGCAGTTCTTC.